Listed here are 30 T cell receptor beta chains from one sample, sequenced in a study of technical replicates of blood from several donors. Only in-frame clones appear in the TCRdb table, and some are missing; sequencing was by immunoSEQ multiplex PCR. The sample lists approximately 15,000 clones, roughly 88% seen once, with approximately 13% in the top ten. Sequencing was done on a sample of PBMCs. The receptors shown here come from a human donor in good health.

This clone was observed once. The CDR3 DNA reads as TGTGCCAGCTCACCACAAGAGGGGGGGAATTGGGACACTGAAGCTTTCTTT. Translating it yields CASSPQEGGNWDTEAFF. The V call is TRBV18, the J call TRBJ1-1, with D perhaps matching TRBD1 (6 bases). The V and J ends lost 1 base and 3 bases respectively, with 18 bases between them. Germline lookup yields CDR1 KGHSH and CDR2 LQKENI. The CDR3 length is 17 residues. The variable domain in full, completed from reference TRBV18 and TRBJ1-1, reads NAGVMQNPRHLVRRRGQEARLRCSPMKGHSHVYWYRQLPEEGLKFMVYLQKENIIDESGMPKERFSAEFPKEGPSILRIQQVVRGDSAAYFCASSPQEGGNWDTEAFFGQGTRLTVV.

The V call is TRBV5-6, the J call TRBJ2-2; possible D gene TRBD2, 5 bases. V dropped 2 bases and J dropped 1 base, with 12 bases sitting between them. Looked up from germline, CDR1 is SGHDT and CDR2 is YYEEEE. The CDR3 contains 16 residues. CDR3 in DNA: TGTGCCAGCAGCTTTCCGGACGGAGGGAACACCGGGGAGCTGTTTTTT. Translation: CASSFPDGGNTGELFF.

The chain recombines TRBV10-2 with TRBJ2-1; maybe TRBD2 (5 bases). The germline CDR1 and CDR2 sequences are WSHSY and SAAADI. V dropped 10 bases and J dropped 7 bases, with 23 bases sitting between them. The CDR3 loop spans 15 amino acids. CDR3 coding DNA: TGCGCCACCCAATTAAGCGGCGCGTCTGGGAATGAGCAGTTCTTC. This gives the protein CATQLSGASGNEQFF.

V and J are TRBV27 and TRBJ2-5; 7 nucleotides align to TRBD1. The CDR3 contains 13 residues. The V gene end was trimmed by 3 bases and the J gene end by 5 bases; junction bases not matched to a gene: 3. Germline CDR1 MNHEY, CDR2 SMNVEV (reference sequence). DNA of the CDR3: TGTGCCAGCAGTTTCGAGGGGGCGGAGACCCAGTACTTC. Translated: CASSFEGAETQYF.

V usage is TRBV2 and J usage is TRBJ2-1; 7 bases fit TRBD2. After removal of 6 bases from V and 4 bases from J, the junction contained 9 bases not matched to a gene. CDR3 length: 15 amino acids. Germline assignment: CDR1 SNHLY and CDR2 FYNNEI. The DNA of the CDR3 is TGTGCCAGCAGGTCTTTTGGAGCGGGGTACAATGAGCAGTTCTTC. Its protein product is CASRSFGAGYNEQFF.

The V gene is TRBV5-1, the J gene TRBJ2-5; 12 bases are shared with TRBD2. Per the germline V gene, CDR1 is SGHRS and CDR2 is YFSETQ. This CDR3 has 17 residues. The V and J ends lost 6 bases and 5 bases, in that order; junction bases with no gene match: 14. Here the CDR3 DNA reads TGCGCCAGCATGCCCTCCCTAGCGGGAGGGCCCCGGGAGACCCAGTACTTC. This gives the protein CASMPSLAGGPRETQYF.

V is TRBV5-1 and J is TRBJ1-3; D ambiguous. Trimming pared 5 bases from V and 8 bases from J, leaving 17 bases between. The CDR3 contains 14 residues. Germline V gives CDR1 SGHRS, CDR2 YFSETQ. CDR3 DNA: TGCGCCAGCAGTTTAGTAACGAGGGTGGACACCATATATTTT. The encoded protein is CASSLVTRVDTIYF.

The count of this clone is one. For the CDR3, the DNA is TGCGCCAGCAGCCCCGGCTCCCCGGGACAGGGCTGGGACTATGGCTACACCTTC. Translating gives CASSPGSPGQGWDYGYTF. The rearrangement links TRBV5-1 to TRBJ1-2; 9 bases are shared with TRBD1. The germline V gene encodes CDR1 SGHRS and CDR2 YFSETQ. The CDR3 covers 18 residues. Trimming took 4 bases from V and 3 from J; bases not matched to a gene: 16.

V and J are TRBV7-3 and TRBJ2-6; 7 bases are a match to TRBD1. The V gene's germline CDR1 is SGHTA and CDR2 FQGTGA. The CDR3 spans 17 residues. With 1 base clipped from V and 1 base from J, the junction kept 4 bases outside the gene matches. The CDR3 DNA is TGTGCCAGCAGCTTAAGCAGACAGGGTTCTGGGGCCAACGTCCTGACTTTC. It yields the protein CASSLSRQGSGANVLTF.

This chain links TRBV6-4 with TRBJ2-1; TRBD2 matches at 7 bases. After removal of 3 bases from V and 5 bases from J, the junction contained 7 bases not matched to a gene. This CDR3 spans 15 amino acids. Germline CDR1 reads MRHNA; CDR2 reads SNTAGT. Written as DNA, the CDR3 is TGTGCCAGCAGTGAACAGGCTAGCGGAGACAATGAGCAGTTCTTC. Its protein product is CASSEQASGDNEQFF.

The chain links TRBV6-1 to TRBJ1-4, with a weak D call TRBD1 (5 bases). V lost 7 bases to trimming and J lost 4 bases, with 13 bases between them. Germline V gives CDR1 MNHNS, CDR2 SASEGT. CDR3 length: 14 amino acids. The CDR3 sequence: CASKATVNNEKLFF. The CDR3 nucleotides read TGTGCCAGCAAGGCGACAGTAAATAATGAAAAACTGTTTTTT.

CDR3 sequence reads: CASSYAGIWSSYEQYF. Here the CDR3 DNA reads TGTGCCAGCAGTTATGCCGGGATATGGAGCTCCTACGAGCAGTACTTC. The rearrangement links TRBV6-5 to TRBJ2-7, with a weak D call TRBD2 (5 bases). Germline V gene data show CDR1 as MNHEY and CDR2 as SVGAGI. The CDR3 length is 16 residues. V was trimmed by 3 bases and J by 0 bases, leaving 15 bases between them.

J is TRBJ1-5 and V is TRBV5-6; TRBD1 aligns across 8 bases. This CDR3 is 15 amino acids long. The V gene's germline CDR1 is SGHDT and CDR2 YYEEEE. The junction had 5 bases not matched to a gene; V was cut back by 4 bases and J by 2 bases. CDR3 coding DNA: TGTGCCAGCAGCCCCCTGGACAGGGGCAATCAGCCCCAGCATTTT. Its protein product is CASSPLDRGNQPQHF.

CDR3 in DNA: TGTGCCTCGGGGGGATTTGGGAACGAGCAGTACTTC. As protein: CASGGFGNEQYF. The chain uses TRBV18 and TRBJ2-7, with 7 positions matching TRBD2. After removal of 11 bases from V and 5 bases from J, the junction contained 9 bases not matched to a gene. CDR1 and CDR2 from the germline V gene are KGHSH and LQKENI. The CDR3 runs to 12 residues.

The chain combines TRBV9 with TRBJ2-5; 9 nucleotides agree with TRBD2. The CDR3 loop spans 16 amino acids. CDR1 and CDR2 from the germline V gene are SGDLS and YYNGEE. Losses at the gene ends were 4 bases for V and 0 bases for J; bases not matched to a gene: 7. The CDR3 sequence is CASSSPSGAYQETQYF. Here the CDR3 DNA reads TGTGCCAGCAGCAGCCCTAGCGGGGCGTACCAAGAGACCCAGTACTTC.

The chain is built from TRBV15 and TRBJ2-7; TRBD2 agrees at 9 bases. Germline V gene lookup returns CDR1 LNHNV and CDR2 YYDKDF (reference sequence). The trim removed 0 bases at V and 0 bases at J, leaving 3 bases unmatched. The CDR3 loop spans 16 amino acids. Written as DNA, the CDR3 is TGTGCCACCAGCAGAGATTTTAGCGGGAGCTCCTACGAGCAGTACTTC. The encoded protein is CATSRDFSGSSYEQYF.

CDR3 region: CASSQTVAGLYF. In nucleotides, the CDR3 is TGTGCCAGCAGCCAAACCGTCGCCGGACTCTACTTC. The chain has TRBV4-2 and TRBJ2-5; a weak D match, TRBD2 (5 bases). In germline, CDR1 is LGHNA, CDR2 YNFKEQ. The V and J ends lost 2 bases and 14 bases respectively, with 15 bases between them. The CDR3 covers 12 residues.

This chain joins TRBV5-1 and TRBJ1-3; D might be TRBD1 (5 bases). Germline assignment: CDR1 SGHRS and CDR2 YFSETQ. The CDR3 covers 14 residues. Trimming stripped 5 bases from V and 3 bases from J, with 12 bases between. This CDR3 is CASRSDSVGNTIYF. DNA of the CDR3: TGCGCCAGCAGAAGCGACAGCGTTGGAAACACCATATATTTT. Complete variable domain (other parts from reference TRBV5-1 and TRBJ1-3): KAGVTQTPRYLIKTRGQQVTLSCSPISGHRSVSWYQQTPGQGLQFLFEYFSETQRNKGNFPGRFSGRQFSNSRSEMNVSTLELGDSALYLCASRSDSVGNTIYFGEGSWLTVV.

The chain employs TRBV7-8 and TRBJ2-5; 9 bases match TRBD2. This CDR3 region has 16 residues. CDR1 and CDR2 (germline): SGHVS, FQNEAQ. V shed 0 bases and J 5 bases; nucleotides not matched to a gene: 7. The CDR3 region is CASSLAGTSLSETQYF. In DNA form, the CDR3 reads TGTGCCAGCAGCTTAGCCGGGACTAGCTTGTCCGAGACCCAGTACTTC.

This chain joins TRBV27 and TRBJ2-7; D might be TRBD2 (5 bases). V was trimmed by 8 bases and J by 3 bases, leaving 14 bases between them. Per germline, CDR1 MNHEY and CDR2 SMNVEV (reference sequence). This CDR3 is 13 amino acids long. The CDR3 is CASGSFRVYEQYF. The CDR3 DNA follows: TGTGCCAGCGGGAGTTTTCGGGTCTACGAGCAGTACTTC.

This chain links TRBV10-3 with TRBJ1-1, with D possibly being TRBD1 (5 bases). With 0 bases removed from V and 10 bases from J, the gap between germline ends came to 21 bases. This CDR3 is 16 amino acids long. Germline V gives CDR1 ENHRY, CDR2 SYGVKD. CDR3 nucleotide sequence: TGTGCCATCAGTGAGTCGGTATCAGCGAGTGCGGGGGGAGCTTTCTTT. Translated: CAISESVSASAGGAFF.

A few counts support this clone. The CDR3, as DNA: TGTGCCAGCAGTGAAGGGACAGACTACGAGCAGTACTTC. As protein: CASSEGTDYEQYF. This chain uses TRBV2 with TRBJ2-7; a possible D gene is TRBD1 (6 bases). The CDR3 consists of 13 residues. The germline gives CDR1 SNHLY, CDR2 FYNNEI. The V end was cut by 1 base, the J end by 3 bases, with 7 bases between.

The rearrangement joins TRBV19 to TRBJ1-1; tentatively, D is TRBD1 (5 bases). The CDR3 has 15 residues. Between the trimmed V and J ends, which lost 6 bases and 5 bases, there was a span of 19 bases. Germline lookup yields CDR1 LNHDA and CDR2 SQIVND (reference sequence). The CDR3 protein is CASRTLRDWGTEAFF. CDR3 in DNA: TGTGCCAGTAGAACCTTGAGGGACTGGGGGACTGAAGCTTTCTTT.

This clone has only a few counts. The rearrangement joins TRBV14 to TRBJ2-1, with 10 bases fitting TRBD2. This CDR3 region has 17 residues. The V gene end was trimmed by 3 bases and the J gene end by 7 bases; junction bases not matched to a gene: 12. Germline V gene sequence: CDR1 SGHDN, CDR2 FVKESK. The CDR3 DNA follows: TGTGCCAGCAGCCAGGTTAACCTAGCGGGAGTTTGGAATGAGCAGTTCTTC. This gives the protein CASSQVNLAGVWNEQFF.

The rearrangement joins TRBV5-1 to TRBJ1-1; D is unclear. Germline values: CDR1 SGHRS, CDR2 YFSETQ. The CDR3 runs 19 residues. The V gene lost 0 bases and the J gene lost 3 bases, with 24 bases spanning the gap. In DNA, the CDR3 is TGCGCCAGCAGCTTGGGCAACACCGGGCCGAGGGTATGGGACACTGAAGCTTTCTTT. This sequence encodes CASSLGNTGPRVWDTEAFF.

The CDR3 loop reads CAWSVLLVTRTGELFF. The CDR3 coding sequence is TGTGCCTGGAGTGTACTCCTAGTTACACGAACCGGGGAGCTGTTTTTT. The rearrangement links TRBV30 to TRBJ2-2, with D unclear. Trimming removed 0 bases at V and 5 bases at J, with 16 bases between. The CDR3 is 16 amino acids. The germline V gene has CDR1 GTSNPN and CDR2 SVGIG (reference sequence).

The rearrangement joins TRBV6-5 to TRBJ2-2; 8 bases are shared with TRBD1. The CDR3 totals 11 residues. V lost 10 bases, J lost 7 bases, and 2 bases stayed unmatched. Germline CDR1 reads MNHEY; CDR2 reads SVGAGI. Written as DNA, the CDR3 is TGTGCCAATGACAGGGGCGGGGAGCTGTTTTTT. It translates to CANDRGGELFF.

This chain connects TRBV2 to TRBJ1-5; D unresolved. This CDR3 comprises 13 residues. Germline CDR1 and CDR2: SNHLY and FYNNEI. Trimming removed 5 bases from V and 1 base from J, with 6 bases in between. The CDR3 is CASSWESNQPQHF. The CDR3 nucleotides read TGTGCCAGCAGTTGGGAGAGCAATCAGCCCCAGCATTTT.

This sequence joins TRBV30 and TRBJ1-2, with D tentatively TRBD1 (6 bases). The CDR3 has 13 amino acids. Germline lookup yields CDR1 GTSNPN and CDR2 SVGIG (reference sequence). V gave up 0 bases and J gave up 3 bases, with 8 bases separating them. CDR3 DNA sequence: TGTGCCTGGAGTGTCACAGGGTACTATGGCTACACCTTC. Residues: CAWSVTGYYGYTF.

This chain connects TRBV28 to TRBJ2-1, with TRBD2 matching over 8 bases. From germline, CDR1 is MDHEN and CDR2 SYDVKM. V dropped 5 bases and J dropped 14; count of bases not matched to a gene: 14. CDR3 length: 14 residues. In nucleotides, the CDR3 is TGTGCCAGCAGTCCAAGTTCTAGCGGGCAGGATAAGTTCTTC. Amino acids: CASSPSSSGQDKFF.